This T cell receptor (beta chain) was profiled in a study of post-analysis software for immune sequencing data. Notes on the study in general: The study found TRBV5-6, TRBV5-1 and TRBV20-1 among 4 or 5 TRBV segments more frequent in patients than controls. Same-batch samples co-clustered strongly by F measure.

As to this clonotype: The target antigen is unknown.

The TCR beta cDNA libraries contained unique molecular identifiers. MiXCR was run by TCRdb on the PCR reads, yielding one entry per CDR3 protein. Here the sample spans roughly 650,000 distinct CDR3 sequences, approximately 59% being singletons. The germline CDR1 and CDR2 sequences are MGHRA and YSYEKL. V was trimmed by 0 bases and J by 12 bases, leaving 17 bases between them. This CDR3 comprises 15 residues. The genes are TRBV4-1 and TRBJ1-4, with D maybe TRBD1 (5 bases). The sample taken for sequencing was blood. This TCR derives from a girl aged 2-15 years with multiple sclerosis. CDR3 coding DNA: TGCGCCAGCAGCCAAGACAGGGTGCTTCGGTTGGAACTGTTTTTT. Translating gives CASSQDRVLRLELFF.